One sample yielded the 26 T cell receptor beta chains listed below, sequenced in a study of T cells in Graves' hyperthyroidism and ophthalmopathy. RNA transcripts yielded amplified TCR beta CDR3 regions. First-round RT-PCR targeting the TCR CDR3 was performed with the HTBI primer set. TCRdb processed the multiplex PCR reads anew with MiXCR; each CDR3 protein has one entry. The data hold about 420,000 distinct CDR3 sequences, with approximately 13% observed a single time. Specimen: blood. The receptor set was obtained from a woman between 18 and 30 years old with Graves' hyperthyroidism.

This clonotype was recorded many times. The chain links TRBV28 to TRBJ1-5; 7 positions agree with TRBD1. The CDR3 has 15 residues. V gave up 5 bases and J gave up 1 base; unmatched junction bases: 5. CDR1 is MDHEN and CDR2 is SYDVKM in the germline V gene. Here the CDR3 reads CASSGDSLSNQPQHF. The CDR3 DNA reads TGTGCCAGCAGTGGGGACAGCTTGAGCAATCAGCCCCAGCATTTT.

This clonotype was observed a handful of times. The chain employs TRBV27 and TRBJ2-7; 12 nucleotides line up with TRBD1. Germline CDR1 is MNHEY and CDR2 is SMNVEV (reference sequence). The CDR3 length is 16 residues. Trimming removed 2 bases from V and 6 bases from J; junction bases left unmatched: 8. CDR3 bases: TGTGCCAGCAGTTTAATCACGGGACAGGGGGCTCGCGAGCAGTACTTC. Protein: CASSLITGQGAREQYF.

This clonotype was seen ten or more times. The genes are TRBV28 and TRBJ2-2; weak D call: TRBD1 (6 bases). Trimming took off 6 bases at V and 7 bases at J, with 15 bases between the two ends. The CDR3 extends over 14 amino acids. Germline loops: CDR1 MDHEN, CDR2 SYDVKM. The CDR3 DNA reads as TGTGCCAGCAGCTCTGATAGGGGGTTCGGGGAGCTGTTTTTT. Encoded protein: CASSSDRGFGELFF.

In this sample, this clonotype turned up many times. The V call is TRBV28, the J call TRBJ1-5; TRBD1 is a possible D gene (5 bases). There are 15 residues in the CDR3. The V gene's germline CDR1 is MDHEN and CDR2 SYDVKM. V lost 6 bases, J lost 2 bases, and 14 bases lay in between. As DNA, the CDR3 is TGTGCCAGCAGCATTCAGCGAGGGGGCAATCAGCCCCAGCATTTT. Translating it yields CASSIQRGGNQPQHF.

In regard to this clonotype: The junction differs from germline at one of its ends, possibly a read error. The chain is built from TRBV5-6 and TRBJ2-5, with 9 positions matching TRBD1. Germline V lookup: CDR1 SGHDT, CDR2 YYEEEE. The CDR3 contains 16 residues. CDR3 sequence reads: CASSRSGTGNLETQYF. The CDR3 bases are TGCGCCAGCAGCCGGTCCGGGACAGGGAATTTGGAGACCCAGTACTTC.

This clonotype was counted at least ten times. V usage is TRBV3-1 and J usage is TRBJ2-1; maybe TRBD2 (6 bases). Germline-derived CDR1 and CDR2 are LGHDT and YNNKEL (reference sequence). V lost 1 base and J 1 base, leaving 14 bases between the germline ends. The CDR3 contains 17 residues. The CDR3 sequence: CASSQGDGRRSYNEQFF. The CDR3, as DNA: TGTGCCAGCAGCCAAGGTGACGGGAGAAGATCCTACAATGAGCAGTTCTTC.

This clonotype has just a few counts. The chain couples TRBV10-2 to TRBJ2-7; 7 bases map to TRBD2. The CDR3 contains 14 residues. After removal of 6 bases from V and 1 base from J, the junction contained 6 bases not matched to a gene. The germline CDR1 and CDR2 sequences are WSHSY and SAAADI. The CDR3 sequence is CASRSGKGSYEQYF. CDR3 DNA: TGCGCCAGCAGAAGCGGGAAGGGGTCCTACGAGCAGTACTTC.

This clonotype was counted many times. V gene TRBV18 combines with J gene TRBJ1-6, with D possibly matching TRBD1 (5 bases). This CDR3 is 15 amino acids long. Germline loops: CDR1 KGHSH, CDR2 LQKENI. The ends were cut back, 3 bases at V and 9 bases at J, with 15 bases in the middle. CDR3 loop: CASSPRRAQGSPLHF. CDR3 coding DNA: TGTGCCAGCTCACCGCGGAGGGCGCAGGGTTCACCCCTCCACTTT.

This clonotype has only a few counts. The chain couples TRBV5-1 to TRBJ1-2, with D hard to call. Between the trimmed V and J ends, which lost 0 bases and 5 bases, there was a span of 17 bases. This CDR3 is 16 amino acids long. Germline V gene lookup returns CDR1 SGHRS and CDR2 YFSETQ. In DNA, the CDR3 is TGCGCCAGCAGCTTGGTACCTCGGTCGGCAGCTTATGGCTACACCTTC. Translation gives CASSLVPRSAAYGYTF.

Ten or more counts support this clonotype. This chain links TRBV18 with TRBJ2-3; D is ambiguous. Per the germline V gene, CDR1 is KGHSH and CDR2 is LQKENI. The CDR3 spans 13 residues. The ends were cut back, 4 bases at V and 3 bases at J, with 8 bases in the middle. CDR3 loop: CASSRSRTDTQYF. As DNA, the CDR3 is TGTGCCAGCTCACGATCAAGGACAGATACGCAGTATTTT. Together with reference TRBV18 and TRBJ2-3, the CDR3 gives the full variable domain: NAGVMQNPRHLVRRRGQEARLRCSPMKGHSHVYWYRQLPEEGLKFMVYLQKENIIDESGMPKERFSAEFPKEGPSILRIQQVVRGDSAAYFCASSRSRTDTQYFGPGTRLTVL.

The table lists this clonotype with many counts. This rearrangement joins TRBV30 to TRBJ2-5; 10 nucleotides align to TRBD1. CDR3 length: 14 amino acids. The J segment lost 5 bases and the V segment lost 3 bases, leaving 6 bases of the junction unmatched. Germline loops: CDR1 GTSNPN, CDR2 SVGIG (reference sequence). The CDR3 here is CAWRGQGFRETQYF. As DNA, the CDR3 is TGTGCCTGGAGGGGACAGGGGTTTCGGGAGACCCAGTACTTC.

This clonotype was picked up many times. V is TRBV5-5 and J is TRBJ2-3, with 7 bases fitting TRBD2. From germline, CDR1 is SGHKS and CDR2 YYEKEE (reference sequence). Trimming removed 4 bases from V and 5 bases from J; junction bases left unmatched: 7. This CDR3 contains 14 residues. The CDR3: CASSRVGGGDTQYF. DNA of the CDR3: TGTGCCAGCAGCCGCGTCGGCGGGGGAGATACGCAGTATTTT.

This chain links TRBV4-1 with TRBJ2-1, with a weak D call TRBD2 (6 bases). CDR1 is MGHRA, CDR2 YSYEKL, per germline. V was clipped by 0 bases and J by 0 bases, with 18 bases between them. The CDR3 covers 19 residues. CDR3 nucleotides: TGCGCCAGCAGCCAAGATCAAGGGTTAGCGGCCAACTCCTACAATGAGCAGTTCTTC. It codes for CASSQDQGLAANSYNEQFF.

This clonotype has ten or more counts. The CDR3 sequence: CASSQVGGRGSHSTGELFF. Here the CDR3 DNA reads TGTGCCAGCAGCCAAGTAGGAGGTAGAGGCTCGCATAGCACCGGGGAGCTGTTTTTT. The chain uses TRBV14 and TRBJ2-2; TRBD2 is a possible D gene (5 bases). V lost 1 base, J lost 4 bases, and 22 bases lay in between. The CDR3 spans 19 residues. Germline CDR1 SGHDN, CDR2 FVKESK.

This clonotype came up many times. This chain uses TRBV6-1 with TRBJ2-2, with D unclear. There are 12 residues in the CDR3. V was cut by 6 bases and J by 0 bases, with 2 bases left in between. From germline, CDR1 is MNHNS and CDR2 SASEGT. Here the CDR3 DNA reads TGTGCCAGCAGAACGAACACCGGGGAGCTGTTTTTT. This codes for CASRTNTGELFF.

This clonotype has ten or more counts. The chain joins TRBV27 to TRBJ2-2, with a possible D match to TRBD2 (5 bases). Looked up from germline, CDR1 is MNHEY and CDR2 is SMNVEV (reference sequence). The V end was cut by 0 bases, the J end by 1 base, with 9 bases between. The CDR3 extends over 16 amino acids. The CDR3: CASSLSRALNTGELFF. The CDR3 bases are TGTGCCAGCAGTTTATCGAGGGCCCTGAACACCGGGGAGCTGTTTTTT.

This clonotype was counted a few times. CDR3 bases: TGTGCCAGCAGCTTATCAACAGGGGTCAATCAGCCCCAGCATTTT. It encodes CASSLSTGVNQPQHF. The chain carries TRBV12-3 or TRBV12-4 and TRBJ1-5, with 7 bases fitting TRBD1. The CDR3 is made up of 15 amino acids. Trimming cost V 6 bases and J 3 bases; bases outside gene matches: 8.

V and J are TRBV9 and TRBJ1-1; D gene uncertain. The germline V gene encodes CDR1 SGDLS and CDR2 YYNGEE. V lost 4 bases and J 1 base, leaving 17 bases between the germline ends. CDR3 length: 16 residues. The CDR3 nucleotides read TGTGCCAGCAGCTCAACCCCCGCAAGGGCGAACACTGAAGCTTTCTTT. Translation gives CASSSTPARANTEAFF. The complete variable domain, with remaining parts taken from reference TRBV9 and TRBJ1-1, reads DSGVTQTPKHLITATGQRVTLRCSPRSGDLSVYWYQQSLDQGLQFLIQYYNGEERAKGNILERFSAQQFPDLHSELNLSSLELGDSALYFCASSSTPARANTEAFFGQGTRLTVV.

The chain uses TRBV27 and TRBJ2-1; 7 nucleotides agree with TRBD1. J gave up 10 bases and V 6 bases, and 12 bases lay outside the gene matches. CDR3 length: 14 amino acids. The germline V gene has CDR1 MNHEY and CDR2 SMNVEV (reference sequence). The CDR3 protein is CASRPGQPSSEQFF. The CDR3 DNA sequence: TGTGCCAGCAGGCCGGGACAGCCATCTTCGGAGCAGTTCTTC.

This chain connects TRBV4-1 to TRBJ2-3; TRBD2 is a possible D gene (5 bases). This CDR3 spans 13 amino acids. Germline values: CDR1 MGHRA, CDR2 YSYEKL. V shed 4 bases and J shed 6 bases, with 11 bases lying between them. The CDR3 nucleotides read TGCGCCAGCAGCCCTTTCCAGCGGGATACGCAGTATTTT. This translates into CASSPFQRDTQYF.

There are many counts of this clonotype. The chain carries TRBV19 and TRBJ2-7; D is perhaps TRBD1 or TRBD2 (6 bases each). Germline V gene lookup returns CDR1 LNHDA and CDR2 SQIVND (reference sequence). Between the trimmed V and J ends, which lost 5 bases and 7 bases, there was a span of 15 bases. The CDR3 runs 13 residues. The CDR3 DNA follows: TGTGCCAGTAGTCTTGGCGGGACAAGGGAGCAGTACTTC. Its protein is CASSLGGTREQYF.

This clonotype has just a few counts. CDR3 coding DNA: TGTGCCAGCTCACCATTGGACAACACCGGGGAGCTGTTTTTT. As protein: CASSPLDNTGELFF. The chain uses TRBV18 and TRBJ2-2, with D unresolved. Germline values: CDR1 KGHSH, CDR2 LQKENI. The CDR3 is 14 residues long. The V end lost 2 bases, the J end lost 2 bases, and 6 bases lay between the germline ends.

This clonotype was seen more than once but under ten times. The chain combines TRBV6-1 with TRBJ2-7, with 7 bases lining up with TRBD1. The V gene's germline CDR1 is MNHNS and CDR2 SASEGT. Trimming took 1 base from V and 7 from J; bases not matched to a gene: 7. The CDR3 extends over 14 amino acids. The CDR3 region is CASSEGARGTEQYF. CDR3 nucleotides: TGTGCCAGCAGTGAAGGGGCCAGGGGGACGGAGCAGTACTTC.

The CDR3 DNA follows: TGTGCCAGCAGTCCTCCGGGACTAGCGGGGACCAACGAGCAGTACTTC. Translated: CASSPPGLAGTNEQYF. This sequence joins TRBV28 and TRBJ2-7, with 13 bases aligning to TRBD2. The CDR3 contains 16 residues. Unmatched junction bases numbered 9, after V lost 5 bases and J lost 5 bases. Germline CDR1 and CDR2: MDHEN and SYDVKM.

This sequence joins TRBV7-6 and TRBJ1-4; tentative D call: TRBD1 (6 bases). Between the trimmed V and J ends, which lost 4 bases and 4 bases, there was a span of 25 bases. The CDR3 totals 19 residues. From germline, CDR1 is SGHVS and CDR2 FNYEAQ. The CDR3 spells CASSSTWGDTGGVNEKLFF. The CDR3 DNA reads TGTGCCAGCAGCTCAACTTGGGGGGACACCGGCGGGGTTAATGAAAAACTGTTTTTT.

The sample holds many counts of this clonotype. The V call is TRBV29-1, the J call TRBJ1-2; D ambiguous. Germline loops: CDR1 SQVTM, CDR2 ANQGSEA. V was cut by 4 bases and J by 5 bases, with 14 bases left in between. This CDR3 comprises 13 residues. The DNA of the CDR3 is TGCAGCGTTGGGAGGGTGTTCGGGTATGGCTACACCTTC. Protein: CSVGRVFGYGYTF. The whole variable domain, remainder taken from reference TRBV29-1 and TRBJ1-2, is SAVISQKPSRDICQRGTSLTIQCQVDSQVTMMFWYRQQPGQSLTLIATANQGSEATYESGFVIDKFPISRPNLTFSTLTVSNMSPEDSSIYLCSVGRVFGYGYTFGSGTRLTVV.